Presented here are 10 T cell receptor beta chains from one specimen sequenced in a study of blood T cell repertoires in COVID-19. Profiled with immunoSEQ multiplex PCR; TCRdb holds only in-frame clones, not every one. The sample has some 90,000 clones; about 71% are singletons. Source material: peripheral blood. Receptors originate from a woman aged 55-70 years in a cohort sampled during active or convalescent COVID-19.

The CDR3: CASSLWTSGGETQYF. The CDR3 coding sequence is TGTGCCAGCAGCCTCTGGACTAGCGGGGGAGAGACCCAGTACTTC. The gene calls are TRBV3-1 (or the pseudogene TRBV3-2) and TRBJ2-5, with 13 bases identical to TRBD2. The CDR3 has 15 amino acids. CDR1 and CDR2 (germline): LGHDT, YNNKEL (reference sequence). The junction had 3 bases not matched to a gene; V was cut back by 4 bases and J by 4 bases.

For the CDR3, the DNA is TGTGCCAGTGGACACTTCATGAACACTGAAGCTTTCTTT. Its translation: CASGHFMNTEAFF. The chain has TRBV19 and TRBJ1-1; D is perhaps TRBD1 (5 bases). The CDR3 consists of 13 residues. V was trimmed by 8 bases and J by 0 bases, leaving 10 bases between them. CDR1 LNHDA and CDR2 SQIVND come from the germline V gene (reference sequence). Together with reference TRBV19 and TRBJ1-1, the CDR3 gives the full variable domain: DGGITQSPKYLFRKEGQNVTLSCEQNLNHDAMYWYRQDPGQGLRLIYYSQIVNDFQKGDIAEGYSVSREKKESFPLTVTSAQKNPTAFYLCASGHFMNTEAFFGQGTRLTVV.

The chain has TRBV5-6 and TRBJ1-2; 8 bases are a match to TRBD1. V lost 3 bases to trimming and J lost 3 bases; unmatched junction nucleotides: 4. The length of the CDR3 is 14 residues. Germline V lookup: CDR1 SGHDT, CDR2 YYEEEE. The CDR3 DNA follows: TGTGCCAGCAGCTCCTCGACAGGGGACTATGGCTACACCTTC. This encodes CASSSSTGDYGYTF.

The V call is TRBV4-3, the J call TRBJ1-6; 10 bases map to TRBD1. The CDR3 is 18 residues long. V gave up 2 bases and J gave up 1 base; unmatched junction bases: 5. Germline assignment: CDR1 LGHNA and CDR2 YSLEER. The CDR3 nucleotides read TGCGCCAGCAGCCAACGGGACAGGGGCGCGTCCTATAATTCACCCCTCCACTTT. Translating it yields CASSQRDRGASYNSPLHF.

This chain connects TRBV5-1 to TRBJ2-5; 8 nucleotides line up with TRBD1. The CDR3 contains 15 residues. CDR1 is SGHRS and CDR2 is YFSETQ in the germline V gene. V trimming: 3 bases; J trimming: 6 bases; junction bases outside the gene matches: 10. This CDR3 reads CASSYRGLEGKTQYF. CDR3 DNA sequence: TGCGCCAGCAGCTACAGGGGGTTAGAGGGAAAGACCCAGTACTTC.

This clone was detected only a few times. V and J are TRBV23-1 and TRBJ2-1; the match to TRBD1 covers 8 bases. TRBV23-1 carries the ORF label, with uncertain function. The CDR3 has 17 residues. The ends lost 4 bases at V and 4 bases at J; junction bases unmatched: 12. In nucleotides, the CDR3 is TGCGCCAGCAGTCTACAGCCCAGGACAGGGCCATACAATGAGCAGTTCTTC. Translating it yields CASSLQPRTGPYNEQFF.

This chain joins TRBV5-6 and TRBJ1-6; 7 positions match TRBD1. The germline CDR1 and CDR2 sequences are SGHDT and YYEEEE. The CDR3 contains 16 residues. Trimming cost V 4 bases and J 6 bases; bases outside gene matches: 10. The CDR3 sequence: CASSPRAGQLNSPLHF. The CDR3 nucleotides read TGTGCCAGCAGCCCCCGCGCGGGACAGCTTAATTCACCCCTCCACTTT.

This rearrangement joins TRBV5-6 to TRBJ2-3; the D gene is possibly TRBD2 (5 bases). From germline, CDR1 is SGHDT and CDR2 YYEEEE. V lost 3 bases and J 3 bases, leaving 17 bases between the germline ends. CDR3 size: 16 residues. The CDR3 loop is CASSYQARAATDTQYF. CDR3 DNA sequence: TGTGCCAGCAGCTATCAGGCCCGAGCGGCAACAGATACGCAGTATTTT.

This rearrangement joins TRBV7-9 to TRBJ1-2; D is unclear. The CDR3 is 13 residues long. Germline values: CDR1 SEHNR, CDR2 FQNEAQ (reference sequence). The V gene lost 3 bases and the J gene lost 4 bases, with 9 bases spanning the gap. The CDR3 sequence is CASSFEQSYGYTF. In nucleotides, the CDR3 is TGTGCCAGCAGCTTTGAACAGTCCTATGGCTACACCTTC.

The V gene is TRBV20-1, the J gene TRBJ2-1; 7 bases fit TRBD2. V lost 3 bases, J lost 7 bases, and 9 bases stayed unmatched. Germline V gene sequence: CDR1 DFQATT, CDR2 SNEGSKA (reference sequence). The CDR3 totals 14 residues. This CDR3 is CSASSGLVENEQFF. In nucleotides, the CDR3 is TGCAGTGCTAGTTCTGGACTAGTCGAGAATGAGCAGTTCTTC.